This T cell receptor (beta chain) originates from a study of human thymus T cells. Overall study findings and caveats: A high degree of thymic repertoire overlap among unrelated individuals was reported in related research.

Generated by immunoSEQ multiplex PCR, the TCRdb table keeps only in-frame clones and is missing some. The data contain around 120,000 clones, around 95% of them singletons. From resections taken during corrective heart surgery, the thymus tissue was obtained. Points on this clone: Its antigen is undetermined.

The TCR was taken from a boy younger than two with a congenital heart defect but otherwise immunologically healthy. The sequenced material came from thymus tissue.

The CDR3 loop reads CASSPLKTPGGESNQPQHF. The DNA of the CDR3 is TGTGCCAGCAGCCCACTCAAGACCCCCGGGGGAGAAAGCAATCAGCCCCAGCATTTT. The V call is TRBV28, the J call TRBJ1-5; perhaps TRBD1 as D (5 bases). This CDR3 contains 19 residues. In germline, CDR1 is MDHEN, CDR2 SYDVKM. The V and J ends lost 6 bases and 1 base respectively, with 25 bases between them. The full variable domain, rest sourced from reference TRBV28 and TRBJ1-5, is DVKVTQSSRYLVKRTGEKVFLECVQDMDHENMFWYRQDPGLGLRLIYFSYDVKMKEKGDIPEGYSVSREKKERFSLILESASTNQTSMYLCASSPLKTPGGESNQPQHFGDGTRLSIL.